The source of this T cell receptor beta chain is a study of T cell repertoires in cytomegalovirus infection. Study-wide background: Well-studied HLA-B-restricted epitopes and recently identified HLA-C-restricted epitopes of CMV were both used in the study. CMV infection together with matching HLA type was indicated by public TCR beta signatures.

Findings and caveats of the study: Based on cumulative public TCR beta family frequency, carriers of CMV plus the relevant HLA were identified. HLA-C-restricted TCR beta clonotypes specific for CMV led the ex vivo response.

A word on this clonotype: Its target is unknown.

TCRdb processed the reads anew with MiXCR; each CDR3 protein has one entry. The sample includes about 740,000 distinct CDR3 sequences, around 35% of them seen just once. Germline V gene data show CDR1 as MNHEY and CDR2 as SVGEGT. The ends were cut back, 2 bases at V and 1 base at J, with 11 bases in the middle. The CDR3 covers 15 residues. The TCR originated in a human donor in good health (CMV status not recorded). Some clones in this sample may be carry-over from other donors' samples. J is TRBJ2-5 and V is TRBV6-2 or TRBV6-3, with D unclear. Material: cultured PBMCs, obtained from culture after CMV antigen stimulation. The CDR3 DNA reads as TGTGCCAGCAGTTACCTATACTTGGGCCAAGAGACCCAGTACTTC. As protein: CASSYLYLGQETQYF.